One and the same sample provided the 20 T cell receptor beta chains below, sequenced in a study of cytomegalovirus exposure and HLA in healthy donors. PCR was performed using 60 Vbeta and 13 Jbeta primers. Sequencing was performed with immunoSEQ multiplex PCR; in TCRdb, only in-frame clones are kept and a portion is missing. The table has roughly 250,000 clones, about 83% seen once. Sequenced: PBMCs. The receptors come from a middle-aged woman in good health and CMV-seropositive.

V gene TRBV11-1 combines with J gene TRBJ2-1; D might be TRBD1 (6 bases). V lost 5 bases to trimming and J lost 1 base, with 12 bases between them. The CDR3 runs to 15 residues. Germline lookup yields CDR1 SGHAT and CDR2 FQDESV (reference sequence). The CDR3 DNA reads as TGTGCCAGCAGCACAGGGACAAAATCCTACAATGAGCAGTTCTTC. Residues: CASSTGTKSYNEQFF.

The chain recombines TRBV10-3 with TRBJ2-7; tentative D call: TRBD1 (6 bases). The CDR3 sequence is 13 residues long. The germline V gene has CDR1 ENHRY and CDR2 SYGVKD. The V end lost 4 bases, the J end lost 3 bases, and 10 bases lay between the germline ends. The DNA of the CDR3 is TGTGCCATCAGTGTACAGGGCCACTACGAGCAGTACTTC. Its translation is CAISVQGHYEQYF.

The chain joins TRBV7-9 to TRBJ2-1, with TRBD2 identical over 7 bases. Trimming removed 2 bases from V and 0 bases from J; junction bases left unmatched: 13. Germline V gene lookup returns CDR1 SEHNR and CDR2 FQNEAQ (reference sequence). This CDR3 region has 19 residues. The CDR3 reads CASSLRALADISSYNEQFF. CDR3 DNA: TGTGCCAGCAGCTTAAGAGCTCTAGCGGACATATCCTCCTACAATGAGCAGTTCTTC.

The chain joins TRBV27 to TRBJ1-5; D possibly corresponds to TRBD1 (6 bases). CDR1 and CDR2 from the germline V gene are MNHEY and SMNVEV (reference sequence). This CDR3 contains 14 residues. The V and J ends lost 7 bases and 3 bases respectively, with 13 bases between them. Here the CDR3 reads CASTPTGYNQPQHF. CDR3 DNA: TGTGCCAGCACCCCCACAGGGTACAATCAGCCCCAGCATTTT.

This chain uses TRBV15 with TRBJ2-7; 7 bases agree with TRBD2. The CDR3 consists of 15 residues. Germline V gene data show CDR1 as LNHNV and CDR2 as YYDKDF (reference sequence). Trimming cost V 0 bases and J 4 bases; bases outside gene matches: 6. The CDR3 protein is CATSREGGSPYEQYF. The CDR3 nucleotides are TGTGCCACCAGCAGAGAGGGGGGGTCCCCTTACGAGCAGTACTTC.

Concerning this clone itself: A junction boundary mismatches the germline segment, possibly from a read error. V usage is TRBV4-1 and J usage is TRBJ2-3, with D possibly matching TRBD2 (6 bases). There are 14 residues in the CDR3. Germline V gene data show CDR1 as MGHRA and CDR2 as YSYEKL. In nucleotides, the CDR3 is TGCGCCAGCAACCAAGGAGGGCCCACAGATACGCAGTATTTT. It encodes CASNQGGPTDTQYF.

The chain employs TRBV11-2 and TRBJ1-1; 7 positions match TRBD1. Unmatched junction bases numbered 11, after V lost 2 bases and J lost 2 bases. This CDR3 spans 17 amino acids. Germline V CDR1 and CDR2: SGHAT, FQNNGV. Written as DNA, the CDR3 is TGTGCCAGCAGCTTATCTTTAACAGGGGTGCCAAACACTGAAGCTTTCTTT. Its protein product is CASSLSLTGVPNTEAFF.

V gene TRBV7-8 combines with J gene TRBJ1-4; 7 nucleotides align to TRBD1. V was pared by 7 bases and J by 7 bases, with 15 bases of the junction left unmatched. Germline V gene sequence: CDR1 SGHVS, CDR2 FQNEAQ. CDR3 length: 16 residues. The CDR3 DNA reads as TGTGCCAGCAACTCCGGGTCTGGGACAGAATTTGAAAAACTGTTTTTT. Its translation: CASNSGSGTEFEKLFF.

This rearrangement joins TRBV12-5 to TRBJ1-1; tentative D call: TRBD1 (6 bases). Trimming took off 6 bases at V and 5 bases at J, with 10 bases between the two ends. In germline, CDR1 is LGHNT, CDR2 FRNRAP. This CDR3 contains 12 residues. The CDR3 nucleotides read TGTGCTAGTGGGAGGGGGGGGACTGAAGCTTTCTTT. This gives the protein CASGRGGTEAFF.

This clone was counted a few times. The chain recombines TRBV7-9 with TRBJ2-7; 7 positions agree with TRBD1. V lost 2 bases to trimming and J lost 5 bases; unmatched junction nucleotides: 3. CDR1 and CDR2 (germline): SEHNR, FQNEAQ (reference sequence). The CDR3 is 13 residues long. CDR3 protein: CASSLLDRDEQYF. CDR3 in DNA: TGTGCCAGCAGCTTACTCGACAGGGACGAGCAGTACTTC.

The rearrangement links TRBV28 to TRBJ1-5; tentatively, D is TRBD1 (5 bases). The CDR3 loop spans 16 amino acids. Per the germline V gene, CDR1 is MDHEN and CDR2 is SYDVKM. The V end was cut by 6 bases, the J end by 4 bases, with 19 bases between. As DNA, the CDR3 is TGTGCCAGCAGGATACCTCCCGAGGCAGGGAATCAGCCCCAGCATTTT. It translates to CASRIPPEAGNQPQHF.

The chain joins TRBV5-1 to TRBJ2-1; a possible D gene is TRBD2 (5 bases). The V and J ends lost 0 bases and 2 bases respectively, with 6 bases between them. Germline V gene sequence: CDR1 SGHRS, CDR2 YFSETQ. The CDR3 has 14 residues. CDR3 loop: CASSLEEAYNEQFF. The DNA of the CDR3 is TGCGCCAGCAGCTTGGAGGAGGCCTACAATGAGCAGTTCTTC.

The table lists this clone with a few counts. This chain joins TRBV7-9 and TRBJ2-1; D is perhaps TRBD2 (6 bases). The CDR3 has 14 residues. Trimming shortened V by 2 bases and J by 8 bases, and 13 bases separated the two germline ends. From germline, CDR1 is SEHNR and CDR2 FQNEAQ (reference sequence). This chain's CDR3 is CASSLTGAKDEQFF. The CDR3, as DNA: TGTGCCAGCAGCTTAACGGGAGCCAAGGATGAGCAGTTCTTC. Drawing the rest from reference TRBV7-9 and TRBJ2-1, the complete variable domain is DTGVSQNPRHKITKRGQNVTFRCDPISEHNRLYWYRQTLGQGPEFLTYFQNEAQLEKSRLLSDRFSAERPKGSFSTLEIQRTEQGDSAMYLCASSLTGAKDEQFFGPGTRLTVL.

This clone was seen only once. The chain combines TRBV27 with TRBJ2-7; 10 bases align to TRBD1. V lost 5 bases to trimming and J lost 7 bases; unmatched junction nucleotides: 11. CDR1 MNHEY and CDR2 SMNVEV come from the germline V gene (reference sequence). The CDR3 extends over 15 amino acids. CDR3 sequence: CASSPRRDRGGEQYF. Written as DNA, the CDR3 is TGTGCCAGCAGTCCTCGGCGGGACAGGGGTGGAGAGCAGTACTTC.

The J gene is TRBJ2-1, the V gene TRBV28, with D tentatively TRBD2 (5 bases). The CDR3 loop spans 15 amino acids. Germline CDR1 MDHEN, CDR2 SYDVKM. Deletions cut 5 bases from V and 3 bases from J, with 14 bases between. The DNA of the CDR3 is TGTGCCAGCAGTGAGGGCGGTGGGTTCTACAATGAGCAGTTCTTC. Amino acids: CASSEGGGFYNEQFF.

This rearrangement joins TRBV25-1 to TRBJ1-2; 9 positions match TRBD1. The CDR3 spans 14 residues. The germline gives CDR1 MGHDK, CDR2 SYGVNS. Losses at the gene ends were 5 bases for V and 5 bases for J; bases not matched to a gene: 6. As DNA, the CDR3 is TGTGCCAGCAGTCGGACAGGGGAGGGTTATGGCTACACCTTC. Amino acid sequence: CASSRTGEGYGYTF.

The V and J genes are TRBV11-3 and TRBJ2-3; 7 nucleotides align to TRBD1. With 4 bases clipped from V and 3 bases from J, the junction kept 1 base outside the gene matches. This CDR3 is built from 13 residues. Germline assignment: CDR1 SGHNT and CDR2 YENEEA. CDR3 sequence reads: CASSSQGTDTQYF. CDR3 DNA sequence: TGTGCCAGCAGCTCACAGGGGACAGATACGCAGTATTTT.

The sample holds one count of this clone. V and J are TRBV6-6 and TRBJ1-2, with D possibly TRBD1 on 6 matching bases. The CDR3 spans 16 residues. Deletions cut 0 bases from V and 4 bases from J, with 15 bases between. CDR1 and CDR2 from the germline V gene are MNHNY and SVGAGI (reference sequence). The CDR3 DNA reads TGTGCCAGCAGTTACTCCAACCAGGGGCCTTTCTATGGCTACACCTTC. Protein sequence: CASSYSNQGPFYGYTF.

As to this clone: This same CDR3 is encoded by further DNA sequences in the sample. This chain joins TRBV7-9 and TRBJ1-1; 7 nucleotides line up with TRBD1. In germline, CDR1 is SEHNR, CDR2 FQNEAQ (reference sequence). The CDR3 runs to 12 residues. V shed 5 bases, J shed 7 bases, and the junction held 4 bases outside the gene matches. DNA for the CDR3: TGTGCCAGCAGCGCTGGGACAGATGAAGCTTTCTTT. It yields the protein CASSAGTDEAFF.

This clone turned up a few times. The chain is built from TRBV28 and TRBJ1-2; tentatively, D is TRBD1 (5 bases). Trimming shortened V by 5 bases and J by 10 bases, and 14 bases separated the two germline ends. Germline CDR1 reads MDHEN; CDR2 reads SYDVKM. CDR3 length: 12 amino acids. CDR3 protein: CASSTRGVVYTF. The CDR3 DNA sequence: TGTGCCAGCAGTACTCGGGGGGTGGTCTACACCTTC.